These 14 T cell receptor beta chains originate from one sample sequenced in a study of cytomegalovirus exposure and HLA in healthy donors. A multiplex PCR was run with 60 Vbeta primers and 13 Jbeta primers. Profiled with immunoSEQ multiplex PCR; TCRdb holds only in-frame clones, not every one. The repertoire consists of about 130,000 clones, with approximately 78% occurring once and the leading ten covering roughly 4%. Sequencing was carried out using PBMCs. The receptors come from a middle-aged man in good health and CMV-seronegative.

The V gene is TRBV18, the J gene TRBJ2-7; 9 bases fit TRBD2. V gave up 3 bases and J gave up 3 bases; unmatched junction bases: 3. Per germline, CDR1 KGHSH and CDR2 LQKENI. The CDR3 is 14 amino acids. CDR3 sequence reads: CASSPRGGHYEQYF. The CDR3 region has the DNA TGTGCCAGCTCACCGCGGGGGGGACACTACGAGCAGTACTTC.

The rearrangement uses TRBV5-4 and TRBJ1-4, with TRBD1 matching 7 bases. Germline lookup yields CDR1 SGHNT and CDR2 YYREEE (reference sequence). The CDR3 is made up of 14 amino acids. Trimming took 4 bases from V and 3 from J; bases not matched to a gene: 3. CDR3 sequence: CASSTGTANEKLFF. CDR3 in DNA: TGTGCCAGCAGCACCGGGACAGCTAATGAAAAACTGTTTTTT. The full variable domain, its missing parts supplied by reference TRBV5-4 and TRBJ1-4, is ETGVTQSPTHLIKTRGQQVTLRCSSQSGHNTVSWYQQALGQGPQFIFQYYREEENGRGNFPPRFSGLQFPNYSSELNVNALELDDSALYLCASSTGTANEKLFFGSGTQLSVL.

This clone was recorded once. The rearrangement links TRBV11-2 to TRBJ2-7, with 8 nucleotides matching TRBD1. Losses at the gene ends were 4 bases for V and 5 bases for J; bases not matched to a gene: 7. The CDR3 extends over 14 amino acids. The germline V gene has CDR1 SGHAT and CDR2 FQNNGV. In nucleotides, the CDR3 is TGTGCCAGCAGCTACCAGACAGGGGCGGACGAGCAGTACTTC. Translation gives CASSYQTGADEQYF.

The CDR3 bases are TGTGCCAGCAGTTTTACAGGGGGCTTTGAAGCTTTCTTT. It encodes CASSFTGGFEAFF. The genes are TRBV27 and TRBJ1-1, with 9 bases aligning to TRBD1. Germline V gene lookup returns CDR1 MNHEY and CDR2 SMNVEV (reference sequence). With 3 bases clipped from V and 7 bases from J, the junction kept 3 bases outside the gene matches. This CDR3 comprises 13 residues.

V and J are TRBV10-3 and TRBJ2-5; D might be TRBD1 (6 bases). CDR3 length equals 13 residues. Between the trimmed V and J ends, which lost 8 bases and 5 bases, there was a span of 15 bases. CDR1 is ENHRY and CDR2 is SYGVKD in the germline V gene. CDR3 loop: CAISATGGETQYF. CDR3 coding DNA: TGTGCCATCTCTGCGACAGGCGGCGAGACCCAGTACTTC.

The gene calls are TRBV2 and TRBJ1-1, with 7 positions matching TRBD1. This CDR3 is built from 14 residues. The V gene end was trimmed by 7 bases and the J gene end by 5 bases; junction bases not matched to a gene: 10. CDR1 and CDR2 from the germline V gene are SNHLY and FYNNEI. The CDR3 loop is CASMRQGLDTEAFF. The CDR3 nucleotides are TGTGCCAGCATGAGACAGGGTCTAGATACTGAAGCTTTCTTT.

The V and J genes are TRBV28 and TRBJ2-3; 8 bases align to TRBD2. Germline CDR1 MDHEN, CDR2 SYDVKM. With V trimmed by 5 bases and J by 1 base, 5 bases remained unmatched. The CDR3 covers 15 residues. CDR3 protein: CASSNPGLGTDTQYF. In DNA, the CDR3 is TGTGCCAGCAGTAATCCGGGACTAGGCACAGATACGCAGTATTTT.

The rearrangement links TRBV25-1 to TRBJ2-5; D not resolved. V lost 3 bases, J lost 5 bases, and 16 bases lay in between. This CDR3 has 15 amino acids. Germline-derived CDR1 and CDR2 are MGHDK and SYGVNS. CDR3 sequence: CASSDITHEKETQYF. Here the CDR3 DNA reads TGTGCCAGCAGTGATATCACTCACGAGAAGGAGACCCAGTACTTC.

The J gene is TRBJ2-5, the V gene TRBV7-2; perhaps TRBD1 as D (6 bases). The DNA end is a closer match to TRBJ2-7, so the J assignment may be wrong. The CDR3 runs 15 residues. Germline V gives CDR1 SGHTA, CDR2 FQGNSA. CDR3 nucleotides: TGTGCCAGCAGCTCCCAGAAGGGGGTAACCTACGAGCAGTACTTC. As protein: CASSSQKGVTYEQYF.

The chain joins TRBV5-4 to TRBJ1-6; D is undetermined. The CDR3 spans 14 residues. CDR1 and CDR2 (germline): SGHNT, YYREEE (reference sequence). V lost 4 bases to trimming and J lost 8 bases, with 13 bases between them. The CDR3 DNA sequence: TGTGCCAGCAGCATCAGGACGGGAGATTCACCCCTCCACTTT. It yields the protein CASSIRTGDSPLHF.

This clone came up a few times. This CDR3 is CASSLVRSDRLWTGELFF. CDR3 DNA: TGCGCCAGCAGCTTGGTCCGGTCGGACAGATTGTGGACCGGGGAGCTGTTTTTT. The chain combines TRBV5-1 with TRBJ2-2; perhaps TRBD1 as D (6 bases). The CDR3 covers 18 residues. The V and J ends lost 0 bases and 5 bases respectively, with 20 bases between them. The germline V gene encodes CDR1 SGHRS and CDR2 YFSETQ.

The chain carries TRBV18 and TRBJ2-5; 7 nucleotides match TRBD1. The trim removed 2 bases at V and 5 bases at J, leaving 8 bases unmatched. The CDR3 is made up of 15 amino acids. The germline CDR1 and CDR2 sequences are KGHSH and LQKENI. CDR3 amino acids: CASSPGQGDWETQYF. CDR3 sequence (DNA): TGTGCCAGCTCACCAGGTCAGGGGGATTGGGAGACCCAGTACTTC.

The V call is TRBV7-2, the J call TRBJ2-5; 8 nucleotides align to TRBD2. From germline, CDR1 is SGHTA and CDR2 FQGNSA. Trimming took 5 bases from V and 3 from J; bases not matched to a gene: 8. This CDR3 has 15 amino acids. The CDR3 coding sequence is TGTGCCAGCAGCGAGGGGGGCGGGGGGAAAGAGACCCAGTACTTC. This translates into CASSEGGGGKETQYF.

CDR3 DNA: TGTGCCAGCAGCTTAGGTCTAGCGGGGGGGCGGATGGCCGGGGAGCTGTTTTTT. This sequence encodes CASSLGLAGGRMAGELFF. The V call is TRBV11-2, the J call TRBJ2-2; 12 bases map to TRBD2. The CDR3 is made up of 18 amino acids. The V and J ends lost 1 base and 6 bases, in that order; junction bases with no gene match: 9. Germline CDR1 is SGHAT and CDR2 is FQNNGV.